Below are 21 T cell receptor beta chains sequenced from a single sample in a study of OX40 agonist ivuxolimab in advanced cancers. Here immunoSEQ multiplex PCR was the method, and the copy in TCRdb shows in-frame clones only, minus some. The sample lists 75,000 to 80,000 clones; over 85% were seen once. The sequencing used CD4+ or CD8+ T cells sorted from blood, collected in a trial of the OX40 agonist ivuxolimab. These receptors originate from an adult with an advanced solid tumor such as melanoma, head and neck, liver or kidney cancer.

The chain joins TRBV9 to TRBJ2-5; 13 nucleotides line up with TRBD2. This CDR3 spans 16 amino acids. Unmatched junction bases numbered 3, after V lost 2 bases and J lost 2 bases. The germline CDR1 and CDR2 sequences are SGDLS and YYNGEE. The chain's CDR3 is CASSVGLAGVQETQYF. The CDR3 nucleotides read TGTGCCAGCAGCGTCGGACTAGCGGGAGTACAAGAGACCCAGTACTTC.

The chain is built from TRBV6-1 and TRBJ2-3; D call uncertain. The CDR3 totals 13 residues. V lost 5 bases and J 6 bases, leaving 12 bases between the germline ends. Germline loops: CDR1 MNHNS, CDR2 SASEGT. CDR3 in DNA: TGTGCCAGCAGTCCTGTAGCATCTGATACGCAGTATTTT. Amino acid sequence: CASSPVASDTQYF.

The CDR3 DNA is TGTGCCAGCACGGAAGGAAACTCACCCCTCCACTTT. This encodes CASTEGNSPLHF. This chain links TRBV7-9 with TRBJ1-6; no reliable D call. CDR3 length equals 12 residues. Germline V lookup: CDR1 SEHNR, CDR2 FQNEAQ (reference sequence). Trimming removed 7 bases at V and 10 bases at J, with 11 bases between.

The chain is built from TRBV7-6 and TRBJ2-2, with D tentatively TRBD1 or TRBD2 (6 bases each). CDR1 is SGHVS, CDR2 FNYEAQ, per germline. The CDR3 has 16 residues. V lost 4 bases, J lost 5 bases, and 17 bases lay in between. CDR3 nucleotide sequence: TGTGCCAGCAGCTACGCCGTGGGGGGCGGGACCGGGGAGCTGTTTTTT. Amino acids: CASSYAVGGGTGELFF.

The chain couples TRBV5-4 to TRBJ2-6; D ambiguous. This CDR3 is built from 14 residues. V was clipped by 2 bases and J by 1 base, with 4 bases between them. Germline V lookup: CDR1 SGHNT, CDR2 YYREEE (reference sequence). CDR3 loop: CASSLDSGANVLTF. For the CDR3, the DNA is TGTGCCAGCAGCTTAGATTCTGGGGCCAACGTCCTGACTTTC.

CDR3 amino acids: CASSLWGSNTEAFF. CDR3 sequence (DNA): TGTGCCAGCAGTTTATGGGGGAGCAACACTGAAGCTTTCTTT. The V and J genes are TRBV27 and TRBJ1-1; D perhaps matches TRBD1 (5 bases). The ends were cut back, 1 base at V and 2 bases at J, with 8 bases in the middle. Germline CDR1 is MNHEY and CDR2 is SMNVEV (reference sequence). This CDR3 has 14 residues.

The chain uses TRBV4-1 and TRBJ1-4; D is uncertain. The V end was cut by 1 base, the J end by 8 bases, with 14 bases between. Germline-derived CDR1 and CDR2 are MGHRA and YSYEKL. The CDR3 extends over 15 amino acids. The chain's CDR3 is CASSQGPGSREKLFF. The DNA for the CDR3 is TGCGCCAGCAGCCAAGGACCGGGTTCTCGGGAAAAACTGTTTTTT.

V usage is TRBV6-6 and J usage is TRBJ1-1; D is possibly TRBD1 (5 bases). Germline V gives CDR1 MNHNY, CDR2 SVGAGI (reference sequence). The CDR3 runs to 13 residues. Trimming took off 7 bases at V and 10 bases at J, with 19 bases between the two ends. Here the CDR3 reads CASNKGGGLGAFF. In DNA form, the CDR3 reads TGTGCCAGCAATAAGGGTGGGGGGTTGGGAGCTTTCTTT.

A single count supports this clone. The chain couples TRBV9 to TRBJ1-3; unclear D gene. The CDR3 is made up of 16 amino acids. V lost 4 bases and J 4 bases, leaving 18 bases between the germline ends. Germline CDR1 and CDR2: SGDLS and YYNGEE. DNA of the CDR3: TGTGCCAGCAGCAAGGCCGATGGGCCCTTAGGAAACACCATATATTTT. Translation gives CASSKADGPLGNTIYF.

The chain combines TRBV7-9 with TRBJ1-2; maybe TRBD1 (5 bases). The CDR3 is made up of 14 amino acids. Germline V lookup: CDR1 SEHNR, CDR2 FQNEAQ (reference sequence). Trimming stripped 1 base from V and 5 bases from J, with 11 bases between. The chain's CDR3 is CASSLEGAIYGYTF. The CDR3 DNA reads as TGTGCCAGCAGCTTAGAAGGGGCGATTTATGGCTACACCTTC.

This rearrangement joins TRBV4-1 to TRBJ1-1; D is perhaps TRBD1 (5 bases). The CDR3 is 16 amino acids. Trimming took off 0 bases at V and 2 bases at J, with 13 bases between the two ends. Germline V CDR1 and CDR2: MGHRA, YSYEKL. In DNA form, the CDR3 reads TGCGCCAGCAGCCAAGATCAGGGCCCCCCCAACACTGAAGCTTTCTTT. The encoded protein is CASSQDQGPPNTEAFF.

On this clone: The identical CDR3 is also encoded by other nucleotide sequences in the sample. This chain's CDR3 is CASSIGQGDYEQYF. The CDR3 bases are TGTGCCAGTAGTATAGGACAGGGGGACTACGAGCAGTACTTC. This sequence joins TRBV19 and TRBJ2-7, with 9 bases lining up with TRBD1. The V and J ends lost 1 base and 3 bases, in that order; junction bases with no gene match: 1. This CDR3 has 14 residues. From germline, CDR1 is LNHDA and CDR2 SQIVND (reference sequence).

This chain uses TRBV7-8 with TRBJ1-3; D unclear. Germline CDR1 SGHVS, CDR2 FQNEAQ. Trimming took off 1 base at V and 0 bases at J, with 13 bases between the two ends. The CDR3 loop spans 17 amino acids. Here the CDR3 DNA reads TGTGCCAGCAGCTTAGGGGCAGCAGTATACTCTGGAAACACCATATATTTT. This translates into CASSLGAAVYSGNTIYF.

Regarding this clone: Germline and junction disagree at one end, which may indicate a read error. The rearrangement links TRBV7-2 to TRBJ1-1; unclear D gene. Germline V gene lookup returns CDR1 SGHTA and CDR2 FQGNSA. This CDR3 comprises 15 residues. The CDR3 DNA reads TGCGCCAGCAGCCAATTGGACGAAACGGACGGAGGGGCTTTCTTT. It codes for CASSQLDETDGGAFF.

This chain joins TRBV7-6 and TRBJ2-7, with 9 bases identical to TRBD1. Germline V lookup: CDR1 SGHVS, CDR2 FNYEAQ. The CDR3 extends over 14 amino acids. Losses at the gene ends were 5 bases for V and 4 bases for J; bases not matched to a gene: 6. CDR3 loop: CASSRQGVGYEQYF. The CDR3 DNA sequence: TGTGCCAGCAGCCGACAGGGGGTGGGTTACGAGCAGTACTTC.

Regarding this clone: At one boundary the junction diverges from the germline segment, which might be a read error. The V and J genes are TRBV7-7 and TRBJ1-3, with TRBD1 matching over 9 bases. Germline V gives CDR1 SSHAT, CDR2 FNYEAQ (reference sequence). The CDR3 length is 15 residues. The CDR3 spells CASSPGQGAGNTIYF. The CDR3 DNA reads TGTGCTAGCAGCCCGGGACAGGGAGCTGGAAACACCATATATTTT. Combining the CDR3 with reference TRBV7-7 and TRBJ1-3 gives the whole variable domain GAGVSQSPRYKVTKRGQDVTLRCDPISSHATLYWYQQALGQGPEFLTYFNYEAQPDKSGLPSDRFSAERPEGSISTLTIQRTEQRDSAMYRCASSPGQGAGNTIYFGEGSWLTVV.

This chain connects TRBV29-1 to TRBJ2-7; the D gene could be TRBD1 or TRBD2 (5 bases each). This CDR3 is 11 amino acids long. The germline gives CDR1 SQVTM, CDR2 ANQGSEA. V was pared by 2 bases and J by 5 bases, with 7 bases between. The CDR3 coding sequence is TGCAGCGTTGAATGGGGGAACGAGCAGTACTTC. This encodes CSVEWGNEQYF.

The genes are TRBV19 and TRBJ2-2; maybe TRBD1 (5 bases). V was clipped by 1 base and J by 7 bases, with 13 bases between them. The CDR3 runs 15 residues. Germline values: CDR1 LNHDA, CDR2 SQIVND (reference sequence). The CDR3 sequence: CASSIGSGLVGELFF. In nucleotides, the CDR3 is TGTGCCAGTAGTATAGGTTCAGGGCTGGTCGGGGAGCTGTTTTTT.

The chain employs TRBV28 and TRBJ2-1, with D hard to call. The CDR3 spans 16 residues. The V and J ends lost 4 bases and 3 bases respectively, with 16 bases between them. Germline CDR1 MDHEN, CDR2 SYDVKM. CDR3 in amino acids: CASSSDSRENYNEQFF. DNA for the CDR3: TGTGCCAGCAGTTCGGATTCTAGAGAGAACTACAATGAGCAGTTCTTC.

The chain recombines TRBV19 with TRBJ2-7; D assignment may be TRBD1 or TRBD2 (5 bases each). The CDR3 covers 14 residues. Germline CDR1 is LNHDA and CDR2 is SQIVND (reference sequence). Between the trimmed V and J ends, which lost 5 bases and 2 bases, there was a span of 13 bases. The CDR3 sequence is CASSLYRDAYEQYF. DNA for the CDR3: TGTGCCAGTAGTCTTTATCGGGACGCCTACGAGCAGTACTTC.

The J gene is TRBJ2-1, the V gene TRBV27; TRBD2 might be the D (5 bases). The CDR3 is 13 amino acids. In germline, CDR1 is MNHEY, CDR2 SMNVEV (reference sequence). The V end lost 5 bases, the J end lost 9 bases, and 14 bases lay between the germline ends. The CDR3 bases are TGTGCCAGCAGTCCCACTAAGAGCGGTGAGCAGTTCTTC. Translating gives CASSPTKSGEQFF.